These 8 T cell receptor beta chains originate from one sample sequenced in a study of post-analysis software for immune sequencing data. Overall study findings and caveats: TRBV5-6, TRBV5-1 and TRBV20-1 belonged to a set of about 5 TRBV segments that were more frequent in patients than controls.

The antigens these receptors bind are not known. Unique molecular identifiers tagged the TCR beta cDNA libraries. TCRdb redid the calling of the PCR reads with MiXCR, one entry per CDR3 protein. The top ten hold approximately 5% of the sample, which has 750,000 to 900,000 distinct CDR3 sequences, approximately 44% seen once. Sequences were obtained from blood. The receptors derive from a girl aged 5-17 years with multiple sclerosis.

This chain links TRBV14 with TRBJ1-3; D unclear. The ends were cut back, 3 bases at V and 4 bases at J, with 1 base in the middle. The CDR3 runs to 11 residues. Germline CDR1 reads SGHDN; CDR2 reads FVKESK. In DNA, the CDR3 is TGTGCCAGCAGCCAGGGAAACACCATATATTTT. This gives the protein CASSQGNTIYF. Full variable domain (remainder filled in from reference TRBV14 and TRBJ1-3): EAGVTQFPSHSVIEKGQTVTLRCDPISGHDNLYWYRRVMGKEIKFLLHFVKESKQDESGMPNNRFLAERTGGTYSTLKVQPAELEDSGVYFCASSQGNTIYFGEGSWLTVV.

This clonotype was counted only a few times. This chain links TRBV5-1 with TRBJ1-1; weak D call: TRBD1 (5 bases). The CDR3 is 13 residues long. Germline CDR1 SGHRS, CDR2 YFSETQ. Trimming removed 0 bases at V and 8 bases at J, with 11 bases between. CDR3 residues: CASSLAQGREAFF. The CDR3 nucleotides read TGCGCCAGCAGCTTGGCTCAGGGTCGAGAAGCTTTCTTT.

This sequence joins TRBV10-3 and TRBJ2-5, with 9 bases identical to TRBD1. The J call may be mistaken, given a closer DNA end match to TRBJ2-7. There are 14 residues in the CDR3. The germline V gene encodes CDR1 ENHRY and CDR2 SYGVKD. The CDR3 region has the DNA TGTGCCATCGGACCCACAGGGGGCGGCGGCGAGCAGTACTTC. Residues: CAIGPTGGGGEQYF.

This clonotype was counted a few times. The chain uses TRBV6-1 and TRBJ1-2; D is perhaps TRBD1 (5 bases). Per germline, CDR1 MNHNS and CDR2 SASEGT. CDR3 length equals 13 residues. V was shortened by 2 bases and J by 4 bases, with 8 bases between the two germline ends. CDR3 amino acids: CASSESRAYGYTF. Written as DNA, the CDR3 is TGTGCCAGCAGTGAATCCAGGGCCTATGGCTACACCTTC.

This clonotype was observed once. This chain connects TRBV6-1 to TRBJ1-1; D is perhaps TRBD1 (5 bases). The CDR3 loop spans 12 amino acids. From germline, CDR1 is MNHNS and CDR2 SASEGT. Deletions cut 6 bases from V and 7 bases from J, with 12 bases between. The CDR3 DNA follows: TGTGCCAGCAGCCTAGGGGACTTTGAAGCTTTCTTT. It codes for CASSLGDFEAFF.

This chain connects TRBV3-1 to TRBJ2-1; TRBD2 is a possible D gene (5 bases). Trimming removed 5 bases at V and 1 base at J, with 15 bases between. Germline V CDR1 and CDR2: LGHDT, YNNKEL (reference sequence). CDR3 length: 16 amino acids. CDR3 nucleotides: TGTGCCAGCAGCAGCACTAGAAGTCTGTCCTACAATGAGCAGTTCTTC. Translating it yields CASSSTRSLSYNEQFF.

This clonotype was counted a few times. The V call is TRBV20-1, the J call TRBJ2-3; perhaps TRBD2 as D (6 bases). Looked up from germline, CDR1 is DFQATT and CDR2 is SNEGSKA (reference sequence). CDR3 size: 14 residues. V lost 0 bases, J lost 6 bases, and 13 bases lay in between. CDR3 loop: CSARDWEVADTQYF. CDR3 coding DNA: TGCAGTGCTAGAGATTGGGAGGTGGCGGATACGCAGTATTTT.

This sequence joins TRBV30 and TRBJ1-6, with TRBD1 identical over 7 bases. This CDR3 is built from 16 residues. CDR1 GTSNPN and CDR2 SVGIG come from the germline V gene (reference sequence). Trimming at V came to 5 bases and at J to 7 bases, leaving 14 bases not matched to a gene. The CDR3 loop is CAWADGTVRINSPLHF. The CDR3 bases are TGTGCCTGGGCCGATGGGACAGTCCGAATAAATTCACCCCTCCACTTT.